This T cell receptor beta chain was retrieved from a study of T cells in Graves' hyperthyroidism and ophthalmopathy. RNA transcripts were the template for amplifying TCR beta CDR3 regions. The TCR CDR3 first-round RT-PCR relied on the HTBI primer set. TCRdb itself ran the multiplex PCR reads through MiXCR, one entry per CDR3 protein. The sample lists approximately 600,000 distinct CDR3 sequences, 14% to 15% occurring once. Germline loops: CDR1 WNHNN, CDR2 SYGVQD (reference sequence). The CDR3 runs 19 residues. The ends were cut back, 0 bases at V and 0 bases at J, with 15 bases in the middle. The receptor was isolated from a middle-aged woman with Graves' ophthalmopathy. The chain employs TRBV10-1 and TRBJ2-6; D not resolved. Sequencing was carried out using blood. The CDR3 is CASSESVRVGISGANVLTF. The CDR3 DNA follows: TGCGCCAGCAGTGAGTCGGTAAGGGTGGGAATCTCTGGGGCCAACGTCCTGACTTTC.